Listed here are 10 T cell receptor beta chains from one sample, sequenced in a study of blood T cell repertoires in COVID-19. Sequenced by immunoSEQ multiplex PCR; TCRdb stores in-frame clones only, minus some. This sample has 200,000 or so clones, with 80% to 85% found just once. Sequencing was done on a sample of PBMCs or T cells enriched from blood (not recorded which). The source is a man aged 40-49 years who had recovered from COVID-19.

The chain is built from TRBV2 and TRBJ1-5; no clear D gene. This CDR3 has 15 amino acids. The V gene lost 6 bases and the J gene lost 5 bases, with 17 bases spanning the gap. From germline, CDR1 is SNHLY and CDR2 FYNNEI. CDR3 in DNA: TGTGCCAGCAGGCGGCCCCGTCCCAAAGATCAGCCCCAGCATTTT. Its translation is CASRRPRPKDQPQHF.

The chain joins TRBV7-2 to TRBJ1-5; D unresolved. Germline values: CDR1 SGHTA, CDR2 FQGNSA. The CDR3 runs 14 residues. Between the trimmed V and J ends, which lost 4 bases and 5 bases, there was a span of 12 bases. In DNA form, the CDR3 reads TGTGCCAGCAGCTCAGACGGGAGTCATCAGCCCCAGCATTTT. Residues: CASSSDGSHQPQHF.

The V call is TRBV30, the J call TRBJ2-5, with D tentatively TRBD1 (6 bases). Per germline, CDR1 GTSNPN and CDR2 SVGIG (reference sequence). CDR3 size: 14 residues. V lost 0 bases to trimming and J lost 7 bases, with 15 bases between them. The CDR3 sequence: CAWSVGGGRGTQYF. The CDR3 DNA is TGTGCCTGGAGTGTAGGTGGGGGCCGGGGGACCCAGTACTTC.

The rearrangement joins TRBV30 to TRBJ1-2; 8 nucleotides align to TRBD1. The germline CDR1 and CDR2 sequences are GTSNPN and SVGIG (reference sequence). Unmatched junction bases numbered 13, after V lost 3 bases and J lost 7 bases. The CDR3 is 15 amino acids. CDR3 loop: CAWSRSPGGSVGYTF. Here the CDR3 DNA reads TGTGCCTGGAGCCGAAGTCCAGGGGGCTCTGTTGGCTACACCTTC. The complete variable domain, with remaining parts taken from reference TRBV30 and TRBJ1-2, reads SQTIHQWPATLVQPVGSPLSLECTVEGTSNPNLYWYRQAAGRGLQLLFYSVGIGQISSEVPQNLSASRPQDRQFILSSKKLLLSDSGFYLCAWSRSPGGSVGYTFGSGTRLTVV.

The chain joins TRBV2 to TRBJ2-1, with D maybe TRBD1 (7 bases). V gave up 5 bases and J gave up 9 bases, with 26 bases separating them. The CDR3 consists of 17 residues. Looked up from germline, CDR1 is SNHLY and CDR2 is FYNNEI. The CDR3 DNA reads as TGTGCCAGCAGTCAGCAGCCGGAGGGGGCGTTAGGTAGTGAGCAGTTCTTC. This codes for CASSQQPEGALGSEQFF.

The gene calls are TRBV10-3 and TRBJ2-7, with 7 bases identical to TRBD2. CDR3 length: 15 residues. Germline CDR1 reads ENHRY; CDR2 reads SYGVKD. The V gene end was trimmed by 3 bases and the J gene end by 2 bases; junction bases not matched to a gene: 7. The CDR3 nucleotides are TGTGCCATCAGTGATAAGGCTGGGGGGGCCTACGAGCAGTACTTC. Translated: CAISDKAGGAYEQYF.

Here the CDR3 reads CASSVDDNRVYGYTF. CDR3 DNA: TGTGCCAGCAGCGTAGACGACAACAGAGTCTATGGCTACACCTTC. The genes are TRBV9 and TRBJ1-2; D is unresolved. Germline V gives CDR1 SGDLS, CDR2 YYNGEE. V was shortened by 0 bases and J by 4 bases, with 13 bases between the two germline ends. The length of the CDR3 is 15 residues.

This clone was counted a few times. V and J are TRBV2 and TRBJ1-5; weak D call: TRBD1 (6 bases). Germline V gene lookup returns CDR1 SNHLY and CDR2 FYNNEI. V was pared by 4 bases and J by 0 bases, with 13 bases between. This CDR3 spans 16 amino acids. The CDR3 reads CASSARGSISNQPQHF. The CDR3 DNA sequence: TGTGCCAGCAGTGCCAGGGGATCCATTAGCAATCAGCCCCAGCATTTT. Supplemented by reference TRBV2 and TRBJ1-5, the full variable domain reads EPEVTQTPSHQVTQMGQEVILRCVPISNHLYFYWYRQILGQKVEFLVSFYNNEISEKSEIFDDQFSVERPDGSNFTLKIRSTKLEDSAMYFCASSARGSISNQPQHFGDGTRLSIL.

This chain links TRBV29-1 with TRBJ1-2; 8 bases agree with TRBD1. V lost 7 bases, J lost 8 bases, and 12 bases stayed unmatched. The CDR3 length is 13 residues. CDR1 and CDR2 (germline): SQVTM, ANQGSEA. This chain's CDR3 is CSASGGDGTGYTF. The CDR3 DNA sequence: TGCAGCGCCTCAGGGGGCGATGGAACGGGCTACACCTTC.

The gene calls are TRBV10-2 and TRBJ1-2; D is possibly TRBD1 (5 bases). The CDR3 has 16 amino acids. The germline V gene encodes CDR1 WSHSY and CDR2 SAAADI. Trimming shortened V by 2 bases and J by 9 bases, and 22 bases separated the two germline ends. The CDR3: CASSEARLSTGGSYTF. DNA of the CDR3: TGCGCCAGCAGTGAGGCTAGACTCTCAACCGGGGGGAGCTACACCTTC.